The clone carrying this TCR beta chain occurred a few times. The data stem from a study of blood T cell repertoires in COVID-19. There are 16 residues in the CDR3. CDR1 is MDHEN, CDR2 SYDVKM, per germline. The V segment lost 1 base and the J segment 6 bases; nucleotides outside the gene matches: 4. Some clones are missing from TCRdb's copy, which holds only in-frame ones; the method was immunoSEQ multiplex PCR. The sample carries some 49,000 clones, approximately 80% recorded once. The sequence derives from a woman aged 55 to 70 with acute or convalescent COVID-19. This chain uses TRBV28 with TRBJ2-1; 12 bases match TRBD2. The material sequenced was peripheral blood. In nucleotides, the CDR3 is TGTGCCAGCAGTTTATTAACTAGCGGGGGGCGCAATGAGCAGTTCTTC. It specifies CASSLLTSGGRNEQFF.